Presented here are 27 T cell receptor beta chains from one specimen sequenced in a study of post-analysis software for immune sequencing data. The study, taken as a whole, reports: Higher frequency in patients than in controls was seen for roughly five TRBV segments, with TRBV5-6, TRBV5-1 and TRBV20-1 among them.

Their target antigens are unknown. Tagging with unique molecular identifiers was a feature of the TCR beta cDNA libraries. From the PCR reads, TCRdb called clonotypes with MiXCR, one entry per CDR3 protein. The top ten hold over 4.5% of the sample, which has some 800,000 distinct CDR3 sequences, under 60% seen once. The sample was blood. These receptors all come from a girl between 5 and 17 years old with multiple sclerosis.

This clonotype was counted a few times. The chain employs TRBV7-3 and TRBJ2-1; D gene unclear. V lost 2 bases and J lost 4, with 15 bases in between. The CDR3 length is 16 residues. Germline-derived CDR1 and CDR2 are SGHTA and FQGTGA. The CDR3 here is CASSLLAVRDYNEQFF. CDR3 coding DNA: TGTGCCAGCAGCTTACTCGCGGTAAGAGATTACAATGAGCAGTTCTTC.

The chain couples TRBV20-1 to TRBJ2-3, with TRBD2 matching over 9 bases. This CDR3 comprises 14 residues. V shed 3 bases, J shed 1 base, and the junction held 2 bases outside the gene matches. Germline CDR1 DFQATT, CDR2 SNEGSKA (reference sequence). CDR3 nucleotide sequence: TGCAGTGCTAGCTGGACTAGCGGCACAGATACGCAGTATTTT. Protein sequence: CSASWTSGTDTQYF.

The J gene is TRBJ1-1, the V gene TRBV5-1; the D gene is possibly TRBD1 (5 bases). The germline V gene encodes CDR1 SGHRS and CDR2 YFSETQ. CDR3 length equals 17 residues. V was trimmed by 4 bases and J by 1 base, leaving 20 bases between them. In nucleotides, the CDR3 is TGCGCCAGCAGCCCACAGCCCGGTGGGGCTTCGAACACTGAAGCTTTCTTT. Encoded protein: CASSPQPGGASNTEAFF.

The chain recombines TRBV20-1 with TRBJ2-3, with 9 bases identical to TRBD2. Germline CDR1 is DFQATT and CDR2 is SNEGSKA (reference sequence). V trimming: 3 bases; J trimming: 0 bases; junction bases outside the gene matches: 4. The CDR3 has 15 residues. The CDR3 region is CSASTSGFSTDTQYF. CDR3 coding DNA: TGCAGTGCTAGTACTAGCGGGTTCAGCACAGATACGCAGTATTTT.

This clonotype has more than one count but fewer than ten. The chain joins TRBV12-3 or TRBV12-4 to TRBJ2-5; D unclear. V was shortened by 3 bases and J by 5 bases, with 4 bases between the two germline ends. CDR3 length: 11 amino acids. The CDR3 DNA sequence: TGTGCCAGCAGTTTTACGGAGACCCAGTACTTC. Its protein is CASSFTETQYF.

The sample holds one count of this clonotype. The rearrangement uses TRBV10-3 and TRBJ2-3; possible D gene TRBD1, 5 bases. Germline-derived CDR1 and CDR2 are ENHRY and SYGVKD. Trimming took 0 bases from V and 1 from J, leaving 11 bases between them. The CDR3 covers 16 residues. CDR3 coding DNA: TGTGCCATCAGTGAGTCGACAGCTCGGGGCACAGATACGCAGTATTTT. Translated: CAISESTARGTDTQYF.

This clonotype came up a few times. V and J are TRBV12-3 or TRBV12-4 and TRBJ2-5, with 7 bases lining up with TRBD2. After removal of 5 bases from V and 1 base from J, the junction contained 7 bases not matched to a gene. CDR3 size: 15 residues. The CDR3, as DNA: TGTGCCAGCAGTCCACCGTCTAGCGGCCAAGAGACCCAGTACTTC. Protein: CASSPPSSGQETQYF.

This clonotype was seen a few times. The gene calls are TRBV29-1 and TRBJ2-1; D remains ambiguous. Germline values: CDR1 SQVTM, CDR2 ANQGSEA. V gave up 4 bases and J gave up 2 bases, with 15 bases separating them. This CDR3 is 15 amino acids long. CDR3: CSVVPPGFAYNEQFF. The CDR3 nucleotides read TGCAGCGTTGTGCCGCCGGGTTTCGCCTACAATGAGCAGTTCTTC.

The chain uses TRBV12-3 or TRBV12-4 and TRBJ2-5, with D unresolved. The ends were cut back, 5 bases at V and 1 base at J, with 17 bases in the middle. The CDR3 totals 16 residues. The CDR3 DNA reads TGTGCCAGCAGTCCCCGCCCGGCACACTTCCAAGAGACCCAGTACTTC. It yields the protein CASSPRPAHFQETQYF.

CDR3: CASSYYSPGDSYEQYF. The CDR3 region has the DNA TGTGCCAGCAGTTACTATTCGCCAGGGGACTCCTACGAGCAGTACTTC. The V gene is TRBV6-5, the J gene TRBJ2-7, with TRBD1 as a possible D gene (6 bases). The CDR3 is made up of 16 amino acids. From germline, CDR1 is MNHEY and CDR2 SVGAGI. Between the trimmed V and J ends, which lost 1 base and 0 bases, there was a span of 13 bases.

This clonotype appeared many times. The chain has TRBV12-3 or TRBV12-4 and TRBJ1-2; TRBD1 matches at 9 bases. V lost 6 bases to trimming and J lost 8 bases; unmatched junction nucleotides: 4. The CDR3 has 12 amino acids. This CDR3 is CASRWTGVGYTF. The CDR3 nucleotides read TGTGCCAGCAGGTGGACAGGGGTGGGCTACACCTTC.

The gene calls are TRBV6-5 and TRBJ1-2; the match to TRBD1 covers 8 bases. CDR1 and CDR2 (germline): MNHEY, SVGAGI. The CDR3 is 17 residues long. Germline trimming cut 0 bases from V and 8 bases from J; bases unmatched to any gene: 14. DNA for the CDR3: TGTGCCAGCAGTTACTCTCTCGACAGGGGAAGTGTAGGAGGCTACACCTTC. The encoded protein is CASSYSLDRGSVGGYTF.

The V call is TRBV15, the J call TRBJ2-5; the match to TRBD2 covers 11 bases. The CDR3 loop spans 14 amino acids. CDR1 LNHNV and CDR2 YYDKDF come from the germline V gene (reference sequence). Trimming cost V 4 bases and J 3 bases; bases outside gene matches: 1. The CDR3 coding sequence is TGTGCCACCAGCACGACTAGCGGGAAAGAGACCCAGTACTTC. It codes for CATSTTSGKETQYF.

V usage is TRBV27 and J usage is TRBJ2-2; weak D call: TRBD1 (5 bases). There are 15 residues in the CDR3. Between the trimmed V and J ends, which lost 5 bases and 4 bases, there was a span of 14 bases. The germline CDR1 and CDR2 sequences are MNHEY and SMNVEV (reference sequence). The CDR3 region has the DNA TGTGCCAGCAGTAAACAGCCTCAGGGCACCGGGGAGCTGTTTTTT. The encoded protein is CASSKQPQGTGELFF.

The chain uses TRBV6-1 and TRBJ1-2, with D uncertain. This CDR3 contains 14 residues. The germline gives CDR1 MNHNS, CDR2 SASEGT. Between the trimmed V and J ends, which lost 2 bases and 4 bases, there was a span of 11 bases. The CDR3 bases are TGTGCCAGCAGTGAATTGAGGCCGGGCTATGGCTACACCTTC. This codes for CASSELRPGYGYTF.

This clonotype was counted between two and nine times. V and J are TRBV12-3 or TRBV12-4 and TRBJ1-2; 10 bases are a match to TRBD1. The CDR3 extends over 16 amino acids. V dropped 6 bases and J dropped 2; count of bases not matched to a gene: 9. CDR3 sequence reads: CASSKGGGQGNYGYTF. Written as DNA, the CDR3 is TGTGCCAGCAGCAAAGGAGGGGGACAGGGGAACTATGGCTACACCTTC.

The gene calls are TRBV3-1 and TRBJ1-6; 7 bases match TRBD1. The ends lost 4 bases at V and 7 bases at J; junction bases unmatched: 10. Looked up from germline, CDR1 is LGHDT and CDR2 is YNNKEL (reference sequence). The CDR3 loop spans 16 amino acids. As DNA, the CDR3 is TGTGCCAGCAGCCCCCGGACAGGCTTCTCAAATTCACCCCTCCACTTT. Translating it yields CASSPRTGFSNSPLHF.

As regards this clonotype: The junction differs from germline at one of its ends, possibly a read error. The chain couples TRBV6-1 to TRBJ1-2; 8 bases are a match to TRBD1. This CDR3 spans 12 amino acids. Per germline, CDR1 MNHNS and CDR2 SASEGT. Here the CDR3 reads CASPGQGDGCTF. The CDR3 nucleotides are TGTGCCAGCCCCGGACAGGGAGACGGCTGCACCTTC.

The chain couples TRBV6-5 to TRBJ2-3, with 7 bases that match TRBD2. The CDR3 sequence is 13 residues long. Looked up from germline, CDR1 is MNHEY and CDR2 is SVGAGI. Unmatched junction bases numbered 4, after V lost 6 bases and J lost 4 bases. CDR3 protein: CASSRGSSDTQYF. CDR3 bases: TGTGCCAGCAGCCGCGGGAGTTCAGATACGCAGTATTTT.

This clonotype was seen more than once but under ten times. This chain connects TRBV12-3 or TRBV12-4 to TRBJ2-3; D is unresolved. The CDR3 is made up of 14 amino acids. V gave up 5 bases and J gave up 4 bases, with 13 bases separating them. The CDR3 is CASSPVPFPDTQYF. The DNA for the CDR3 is TGTGCCAGCAGTCCCGTACCGTTTCCAGATACGCAGTATTTT.

The CDR3 sequence is CSARARTGSTDTQYF. CDR3 sequence (DNA): TGCAGTGCTAGAGCAAGGACAGGAAGCACAGATACGCAGTATTTT. The rearrangement uses TRBV20-1 and TRBJ2-3; 7 bases match TRBD1. The CDR3 spans 15 residues. Germline lookup yields CDR1 DFQATT and CDR2 SNEGSKA (reference sequence). V lost 1 base to trimming and J lost 0 bases; unmatched junction nucleotides: 4.

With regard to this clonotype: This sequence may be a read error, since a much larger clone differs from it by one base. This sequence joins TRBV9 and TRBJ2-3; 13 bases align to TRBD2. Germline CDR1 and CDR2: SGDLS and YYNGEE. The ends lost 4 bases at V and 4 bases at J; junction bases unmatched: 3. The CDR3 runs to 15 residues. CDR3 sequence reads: CASSIGLAGADTQYF. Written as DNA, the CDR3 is TGTGCCAGCAGCATCGGACTAGCGGGAGCAGATACGCAGTATTTT.

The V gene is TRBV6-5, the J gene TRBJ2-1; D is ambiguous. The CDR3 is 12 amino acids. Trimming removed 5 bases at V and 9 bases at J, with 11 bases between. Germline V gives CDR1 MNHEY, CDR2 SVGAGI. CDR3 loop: CASSTTVGEQFF. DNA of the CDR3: TGTGCCAGCAGTACCACGGTGGGTGAGCAGTTCTTC.

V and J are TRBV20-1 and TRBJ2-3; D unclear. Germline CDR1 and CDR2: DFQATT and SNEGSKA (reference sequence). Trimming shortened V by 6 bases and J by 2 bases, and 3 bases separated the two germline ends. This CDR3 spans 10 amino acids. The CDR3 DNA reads TGCAGTGCCTACACAGATACGCAGTATTTT. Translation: CSAYTDTQYF.

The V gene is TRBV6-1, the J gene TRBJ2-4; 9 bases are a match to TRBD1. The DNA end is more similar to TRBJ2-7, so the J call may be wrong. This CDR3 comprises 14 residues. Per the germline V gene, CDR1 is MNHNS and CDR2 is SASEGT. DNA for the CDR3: TGTGCCAGCACCCCGGGACAGGGTACCTACGAGCAGTACTTC. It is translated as CASTPGQGTYEQYF.

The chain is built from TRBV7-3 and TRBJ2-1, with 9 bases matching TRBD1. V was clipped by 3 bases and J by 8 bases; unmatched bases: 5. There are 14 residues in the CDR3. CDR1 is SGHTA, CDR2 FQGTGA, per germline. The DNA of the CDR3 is TGTGCCAGCAGCTTTCAGGACAGGGGTGATGAGCAGTTCTTC. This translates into CASSFQDRGDEQFF.

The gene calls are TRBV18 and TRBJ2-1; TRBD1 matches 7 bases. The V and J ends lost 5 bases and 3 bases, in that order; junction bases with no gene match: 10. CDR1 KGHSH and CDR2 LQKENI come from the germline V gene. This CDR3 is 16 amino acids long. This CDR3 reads CASSERQGRVYNEQFF. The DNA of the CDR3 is TGTGCCAGCTCAGAGAGACAGGGACGGGTCTACAATGAGCAGTTCTTC.